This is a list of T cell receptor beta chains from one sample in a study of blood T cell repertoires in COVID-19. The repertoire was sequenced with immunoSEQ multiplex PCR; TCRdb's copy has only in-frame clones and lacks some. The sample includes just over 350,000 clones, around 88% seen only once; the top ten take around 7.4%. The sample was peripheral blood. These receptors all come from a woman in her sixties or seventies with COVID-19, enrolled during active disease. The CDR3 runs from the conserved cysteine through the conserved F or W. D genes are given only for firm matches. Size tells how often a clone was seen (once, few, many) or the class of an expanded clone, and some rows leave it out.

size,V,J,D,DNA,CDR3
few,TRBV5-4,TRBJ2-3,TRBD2,TGTGCCAGCAGCTCCCGGACTAGCGGGGGAGATACGCAGTATTTT,CASSSRTSGGDTQYF
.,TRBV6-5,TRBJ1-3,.,TGTGCCAGCAGTTACTCGGGGGGGCCGGGAAACACCATATATTTT,CASSYSGGPGNTIYF
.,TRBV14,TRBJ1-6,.,TGTGCCAGCAGCCATTTGGCAGATAATTCACCCCTCCACTTT,CASSHLADNSPLHF
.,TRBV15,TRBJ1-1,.,TGTGCCACCAGCAGAGGTGCAGGGCTCACTGAAGCTTTCTTT,CATSRGAGLTEAFF
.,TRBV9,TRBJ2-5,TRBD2,TGTGCCAGCAGCGTTAGCGGGGGGGAAGAGACCCAGTACTTC,CASSVSGGEETQYF
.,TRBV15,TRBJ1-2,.,TGTGCCACCAGCAGAGTAAGGGCCGGGAGGGGCTACACCTTC,CATSRVRAGRGYTF
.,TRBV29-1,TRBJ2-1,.,TGCAGCGGGCAGGTCAATGAGCAGTTCTTC,CSGQVNEQFF
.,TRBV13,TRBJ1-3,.,TGTGCCAGCAGCTTATATCTGGAGCAGGGCTTCTCTGGAAACACCATATATTTT,CASSLYLEQGFSGNTIYF
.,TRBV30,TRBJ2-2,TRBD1,TGTGCCTGGAGTGTCTTAAAGTGGGGACAGGGGGCAAACGGGGAGCTGTTTTTT,CAWSVLKWGQGANGELFF
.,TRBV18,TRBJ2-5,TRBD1,TGTGCCAGCTCGCAGCGACAGGGGTCTCAAGAGACCCAGTACTTC,CASSQRQGSQETQYF
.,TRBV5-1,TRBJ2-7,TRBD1,TGCGCCAGCAGCTTGCTTTCACAGGGGGCCCTCGGCGAGCAGTACTTC,CASSLLSQGALGEQYF
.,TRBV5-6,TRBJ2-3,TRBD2,TGTGCCAGCAGCTTGAGTGGACTAGCTGCAACAGATACGCAGTATTTT,CASSLSGLAATDTQYF
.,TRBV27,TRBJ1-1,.,TGTGCCAGCAGTTCGCAGGTTCCCTCCACTGAAGCTTTCTTT,CASSSQVPSTEAFF
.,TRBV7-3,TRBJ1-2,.,TGTGCCAGCAGCTTAAGCGCGGGTCGCGATGGCTACACCTTC,CASSLSAGRDGYTF
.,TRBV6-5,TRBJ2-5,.,TGTGCCAGCAGTTCCCAAACAGGGCTCGGGGAGACCCAGTACTTC,CASSSQTGLGETQYF
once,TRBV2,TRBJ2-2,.,TGTGCCAGCAGTGTGAGTCCTAAGGGGACCGGGGAGCTGTTTTTT,CASSVSPKGTGELFF
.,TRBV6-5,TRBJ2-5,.,TGTGCCAGCAGTTGGGGCGGACGAGAGACCCAGTACTTC,CASSWGGRETQYF
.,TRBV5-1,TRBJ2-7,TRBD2,TGCGCCAGCAGCCGAGTGGCTAGCGGGGGGGCGGCATACGAGCAGTACTTC,CASSRVASGGAAYEQYF
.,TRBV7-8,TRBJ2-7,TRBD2,TGTGCCAGCAGGGGGAGGAGCGGGGGCTCCTACGAGCAGTACTTC,CASRGRSGGSYEQYF
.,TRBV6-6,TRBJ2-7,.,TGTGCCAGCAGTTACTCATCTAGAACCTACGAGCAGTACTTC,CASSYSSRTYEQYF
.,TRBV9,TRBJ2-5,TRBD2,TGTGCCAGCAGCGTAGATACTAGCGGGGTCCTGGGGGCCCAGTACTTC,CASSVDTSGVLGAQYF
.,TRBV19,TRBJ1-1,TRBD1,TGTGCCAGTAGTATGAGGGGGCCGAGAAACACTGAAGCTTTCTTT,CASSMRGPRNTEAFF
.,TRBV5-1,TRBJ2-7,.,TGCGCCAGCAGCTTGTCAGGAAAACCCTACGAGCAGTACTTC,CASSLSGKPYEQYF
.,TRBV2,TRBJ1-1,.,TGTGCCAGCAGTGTGAGGGTGGAGAGCACTGAAGCTTTCTTT,CASSVRVESTEAFF
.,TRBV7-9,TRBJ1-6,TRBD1,TGTGCCAGCAGTTCTGGGACAGCTTATAATTCACCCCTCCACTTT,CASSSGTAYNSPLHF
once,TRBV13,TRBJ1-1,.,TGTGCCAGCAGCTGGCGGGGTAGCGGGAACACTGAAGCTTTCTTT,CASSWRGSGNTEAFF
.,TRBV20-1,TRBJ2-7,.,TGCAGTGTGAACAGGAACTACGAGCAGTACTTC,CSVNRNYEQYF
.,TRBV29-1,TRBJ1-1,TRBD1,TGCAGCGTTAAAACCAGGGGGCAGGGTGAAGCTTTCTTT,CSVKTRGQGEAFF
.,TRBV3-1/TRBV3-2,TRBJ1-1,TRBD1,TGTGCCAGCAGCCACCTCGACAGGGTAACTGAAGCTTTCTTT,CASSHLDRVTEAFF
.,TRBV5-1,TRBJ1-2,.,TGCGCCAGCAGCCTGACATGGTCCTATGGCTACACCTTC,CASSLTWSYGYTF
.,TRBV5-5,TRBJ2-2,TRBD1,TGTGCCAGCTCGCTCATTTCTCAGGGGGCCAACACCGGGGAGCTGTTTTTT,CASSLISQGANTGELFF
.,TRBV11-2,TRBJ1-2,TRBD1,TGTGCCAGCAGCTTAACCAGGACAGGGGTAGTATCTGGCTACACCTTC,CASSLTRTGVVSGYTF
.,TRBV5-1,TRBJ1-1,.,TGCGCCAGCAGCTTGGCAAACGGGGGGCTTTGGACTGAAGCTTTCTTT,CASSLANGGLWTEAFF
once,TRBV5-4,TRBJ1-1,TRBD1,TGTGCCAGCAGCTTCATGCCTCAGGGGGGCGCTGAAGCTTTCTTT,CASSFMPQGGAEAFF
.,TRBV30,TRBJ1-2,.,TGTGCCACCCAGGGCCTGGGCTACACCTTC,CATQGLGYTF
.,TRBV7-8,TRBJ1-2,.,TGTGCCAGCAGCCCGAGGGTGGGCTATGGCTACACCTTC,CASSPRVGYGYTF
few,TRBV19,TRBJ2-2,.,TGTGCCAGTAGTCCCCAGGCCGGGGAGCTGTTTTTT,CASSPQAGELFF
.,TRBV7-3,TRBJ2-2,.,TGTGCCAGCAGCTTAAGGGGTGGTCAGGGGAACACCGGGGAGCTGTTTTTT,CASSLRGGQGNTGELFF
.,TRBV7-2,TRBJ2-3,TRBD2,TGTGCCAGCAGCCACCGACTAGCGGGGGGCCGAGCAGATACGCAGTATTTT,CASSHRLAGGRADTQYF
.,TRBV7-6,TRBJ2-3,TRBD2,TGTGCCAGCAGCCCGCGGACTAGCGGGGCCGATACGCAGTATTTT,CASSPRTSGADTQYF
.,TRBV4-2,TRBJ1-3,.,TGTGCCAGCAGCCCACTAAGCAAGTATTTT,CASSPLSKYF
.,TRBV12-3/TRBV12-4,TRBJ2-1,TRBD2,TGTGCCAGCAGCATGACTAGCGGGGGCCCTTTCTTC,CASSMTSGGPFF
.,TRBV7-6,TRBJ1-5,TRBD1,TGTGCCAGCAGCCTCTGGGACAGGGATAGCAATCAGCCCCAGCATTTT,CASSLWDRDSNQPQHF
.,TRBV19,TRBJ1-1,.,TGTGCCAGTAGTATATGGGGGGAGAACACTGAAGCTTTCTTT,CASSIWGENTEAFF
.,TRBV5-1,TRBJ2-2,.,TGCGCCAGCAGTCGCGGGGAGGCCGGGGAGCTGTTTTTT,CASSRGEAGELFF
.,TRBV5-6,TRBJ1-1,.,TGTGCCAGCAGCTCCCTGACGGGAAACACTGAAGCTTTCTTT,CASSSLTGNTEAFF